This TCR beta chain was observed in a study of cytomegalovirus exposure and HLA in healthy donors. Study overall: Approximately 180 million T cells yielded 90 million to 130 million unique TCR beta sequences, as an earlier analysis found.

Overall study findings and caveats: A later analysis reportedly found fewer N-insertions in an Asian-associated ancestry cluster than the approximately 730-donor mean. A further, later analysis showed that HLA-associated TCR beta chains (compared with equally common others) were more clonally expanded.

Regarding this clone: Its specificity is not known.

Trimming shortened V by 6 bases and J by 0 bases, and 12 bases separated the two germline ends. CDR1 is LNHNV and CDR2 is YYDKDF in the germline V gene (reference sequence). The CDR3 sequence is 15 residues long. Vbeta (60) and Jbeta (13) primers were used in the PCR. Generated by immunoSEQ multiplex PCR, the TCRdb table keeps only in-frame clones and is missing some. The table has fewer than 200,000 clones, more than 80% seen once. The sequencing input was PBMCs. The chain carries TRBV15 and TRBJ1-5; TRBD1 is a possible D gene (5 bases). The receptor's source is a woman aged 50 to 65 in good health and CMV-seronegative. The CDR3 sequence: CATRSARVSNQPQHF. The CDR3 nucleotides read TGTGCCACCAGGAGTGCCAGGGTTAGCAATCAGCCCCAGCATTTT.